This entry lists 23 T cell receptor beta chains sequenced from one sample in a study of shared clonotypes between healthy human individuals. TCRdb's table, derived via immunoSEQ multiplex PCR, lists solely in-frame clones and lacks some. The sample carries about 79,000 clones, 50% to 70% recorded once. Sequencing used memory CD8+ T cells sorted from blood. Subset specified: CD45RO+ cells pooled with CCR7-negative TemRA cells. The receptors shown here come from a man under 40 in good health.

Judged by abundance, this clone is medium-sized. J is TRBJ2-4 and V is TRBV7-9; D possibly corresponds to TRBD2 (7 bases). Germline loops: CDR1 SEHNR, CDR2 FQNEAQ (reference sequence). This CDR3 has 14 residues. Trimming removed 5 bases at V and 8 bases at J, with 16 bases between. DNA for the CDR3: TGTGCCAGCAGCCAGGGGCTGGGGGGGGACATTCAGTACTTC. Translation gives CASSQGLGGDIQYF.

CDR3 region: CASSRSGGSYEQYF. In DNA form, the CDR3 reads TGCGCCAGCAGCCGATCGGGAGGATCCTACGAGCAGTACTTC. The chain couples TRBV5-1 to TRBJ2-7; 7 nucleotides align to TRBD2. Germline V gene data show CDR1 as SGHRS and CDR2 as YFSETQ. This CDR3 has 14 residues. V was clipped by 4 bases and J by 1 base; unmatched bases: 5.

Comments on this clone: Germline is not matched at one junction end, which may reflect a read error. The chain employs TRBV11-3 and TRBJ1-2; the D gene is possibly TRBD1 (5 bases). Germline CDR1 SGHNT, CDR2 YENEEA. This CDR3 contains 12 residues. The CDR3 is CASSLGTDLGFF. In DNA form, the CDR3 reads TGTGCCAGCAGCTTGGGGACGGATTTAGGTTTCTTC. Full variable domain (rest looked up from reference TRBV11-3 and TRBJ1-2): EAGVVQSPRYKIIEKKQPVAFWCNPISGHNTLYWYLQNLGQGPELLIRYENEEAVDDSQLPKDRFSAERLKGVDSTLKIQPAELGDSAVYLCASSLGTDLGFFGSGTRLTVV.

This chain uses TRBV5-1 with TRBJ1-2, with D maybe TRBD1 (6 bases). This CDR3 is 12 amino acids long. The V and J ends lost 7 bases and 3 bases respectively, with 10 bases between them. Germline V CDR1 and CDR2: SGHRS, YFSETQ. The CDR3 sequence is CASHSGDYGYTF. The CDR3 coding sequence is TGCGCCAGCCATTCAGGGGACTATGGCTACACCTTC.

This chain uses TRBV7-2 with TRBJ2-1; D might be TRBD2 (6 bases). Germline V CDR1 and CDR2: SGHTA, FQGNSA. CDR3 length: 18 residues. V gave up 6 bases and J gave up 2 bases, with 23 bases separating them. CDR3 sequence reads: CASRFPRDSGETYNEQFF. CDR3 nucleotide sequence: TGTGCCAGCAGATTTCCCCGTGATAGCGGAGAAACCTACAATGAGCAGTTCTTC.

The gene calls are TRBV5-1 and TRBJ2-2, with D perhaps given as TRBD1 or TRBD2 (5 bases each). V was clipped by 2 bases and J by 0 bases, with 11 bases between them. The CDR3 contains 16 residues. The V gene's germline CDR1 is SGHRS and CDR2 YFSETQ. CDR3 sequence: CASSFSGTANTGELFF. The CDR3 bases are TGCGCCAGCAGCTTTTCCGGGACGGCGAACACCGGGGAGCTGTTTTTT.

The chain is built from TRBV7-2 and TRBJ2-7, with a possible D match to TRBD1 (6 bases). This CDR3 has 14 residues. Trimming removed 5 bases from V and 3 bases from J, with 14 bases in between. Germline loops: CDR1 SGHTA, CDR2 FQGNSA. The CDR3 DNA is TGTGCCAGCAGCCTTTCGGGACAACTCTACGAGCAGTACTTC. Protein product: CASSLSGQLYEQYF.

This clone was counted many times. The CDR3 loop reads CASSLGYARSGNEQFF. The CDR3 region has the DNA TGTGCCAGCAGCTTGGGGTACGCCAGGTCTGGCAATGAGCAGTTCTTC. The chain combines TRBV5-6 with TRBJ2-1; D gene uncertain. Trimming removed 0 bases from V and 6 bases from J, with 16 bases in between. This CDR3 has 16 residues. Looked up from germline, CDR1 is SGHDT and CDR2 is YYEEEE.

The chain recombines TRBV25-1 with TRBJ2-2; TRBD1 is a possible D gene (6 bases). This CDR3 comprises 17 residues. Germline loops: CDR1 MGHDK, CDR2 SYGVNS. V dropped 2 bases and J dropped 1 base, with 14 bases sitting between them. CDR3 protein: CASSEVSGEKNTGELFF. Here the CDR3 DNA reads TGTGCCAGCAGTGAAGTGTCAGGGGAAAAGAACACCGGGGAGCTGTTTTTT.

This chain connects TRBV6-5 to TRBJ2-1; TRBD1 matches 9 bases. The ends lost 2 bases at V and 12 bases at J; junction bases unmatched: 5. CDR3 size: 13 residues. Germline V gene lookup returns CDR1 MNHEY and CDR2 SVGAGI. CDR3 amino acids: CASSYGTGMGQFF. The DNA of the CDR3 is TGTGCCAGCAGTTACGGGACAGGGATGGGGCAGTTCTTC.

The rearrangement uses TRBV27 and TRBJ2-3; no clear D gene. The CDR3 consists of 10 residues. Deletions cut 6 bases from V and 2 bases from J, with 0 bases between. The germline gives CDR1 MNHEY, CDR2 SMNVEV (reference sequence). The CDR3 nucleotides read TGTGCCAGCAGCACAGATACGCAGTATTTT. Amino acid sequence: CASSTDTQYF.

This chain joins TRBV29-1 and TRBJ1-4, with a possible D match to TRBD1 (6 bases). V lost 2 bases to trimming and J lost 4 bases, with 14 bases between them. CDR3 size: 15 residues. CDR1 and CDR2 (germline): SQVTM, ANQGSEA. CDR3 sequence reads: CSVEWRQDVNEKLFF. CDR3 nucleotides: TGCAGCGTTGAATGGCGACAGGACGTTAATGAAAAACTGTTTTTT.

The chain uses TRBV19 and TRBJ1-1; a weak D match, TRBD1 (6 bases). CDR1 and CDR2 from the germline V gene are LNHDA and SQIVND (reference sequence). Trimming took 5 bases from V and 5 from J, leaving 9 bases between them. This CDR3 comprises 12 residues. This CDR3 is CASSYTGTEAFF. The CDR3 DNA reads as TGTGCCAGTAGTTATACAGGGACTGAAGCTTTCTTT.

The V call is TRBV7-7, the J call TRBJ2-6; D not resolved. The CDR3 has 15 amino acids. With 5 bases removed from V and 9 bases from J, the gap between germline ends came to 17 bases. The germline CDR1 and CDR2 sequences are SSHAT and FNYEAQ (reference sequence). CDR3 region: CASSGLTKSGNVLTF. The CDR3, as DNA: TGTGCCAGCAGCGGTCTCACAAAGTCGGGCAACGTCCTGACTTTC.

This clone was seen once. V usage is TRBV7-9 and J usage is TRBJ2-1; D perhaps matches TRBD1 (6 bases). Per germline, CDR1 SEHNR and CDR2 FQNEAQ (reference sequence). V dropped 3 bases and J dropped 9 bases, with 12 bases sitting between them. The CDR3 extends over 13 amino acids. The CDR3 bases are TGTGCCAGCAGCTTTTCTCAAGGGGGTGAGCAGTTCTTC. Translation gives CASSFSQGGEQFF.

The chain recombines TRBV9 with TRBJ2-7; TRBD2 matches 8 bases. Germline V gives CDR1 SGDLS, CDR2 YYNGEE. Trimming took 4 bases from V and 0 from J; bases not matched to a gene: 3. The CDR3 is made up of 14 amino acids. CDR3 DNA sequence: TGTGCCAGCAGCATAGGGACTAGCTCCTACGAGCAGTACTTC. Translation: CASSIGTSSYEQYF.

This clone was seen repeatedly, ten times or more. The chain recombines TRBV28 with TRBJ2-2; D gene ambiguous. With 6 bases removed from V and 0 bases from J, the gap between germline ends came to 17 bases. The CDR3 has 17 amino acids. Germline V lookup: CDR1 MDHEN, CDR2 SYDVKM. The CDR3 loop reads CASRRVIRQSNTGELFF. CDR3 in DNA: TGTGCCAGCAGGCGAGTAATTCGCCAGTCGAACACCGGGGAGCTGTTTTTT.

The CDR3 protein is CASSLGGGMGETQYF. The CDR3 DNA follows: TGTGCCAGCAGCTTGGGCGGCGGGATGGGAGAGACCCAGTACTTC. The V gene is TRBV5-4, the J gene TRBJ2-5; D is possibly TRBD2 (6 bases). Trimming took 0 bases from V and 4 from J, leaving 13 bases between them. Germline V CDR1 and CDR2: SGHNT, YYREEE (reference sequence). CDR3 length: 15 residues.

V and J are TRBV28 and TRBJ2-6; D is unclear. This CDR3 has 17 residues. Trimming stripped 5 bases from V and 5 bases from J, with 19 bases between. In germline, CDR1 is MDHEN, CDR2 SYDVKM. CDR3 sequence: CASSPTKTQSRANVLTF. In DNA form, the CDR3 reads TGTGCCAGCAGTCCTACCAAGACACAAAGTCGGGCCAACGTCCTGACTTTC.

The V gene is TRBV25-1, the J gene TRBJ2-5; the D is unclear. Trimming took 4 bases from V and 2 from J, leaving 11 bases between them. This CDR3 has 14 amino acids. Germline V gene lookup returns CDR1 MGHDK and CDR2 SYGVNS. The CDR3 here is CASSGGVTQETQYF. The CDR3 DNA is TGTGCCAGCAGTGGAGGAGTGACTCAAGAGACCCAGTACTTC.

Only one count was recorded for this clone. In DNA, the CDR3 is TGTGCCAGCTCACCAACCGCTGGGACAGGGGGAACTGGAAACACCATATATTTT. This translates into CASSPTAGTGGTGNTIYF. The gene calls are TRBV18 and TRBJ1-3, with TRBD1 identical over 11 bases. CDR3 length equals 18 residues. The J segment lost 2 bases and the V segment lost 2 bases, leaving 8 bases of the junction unmatched. Germline CDR1 reads KGHSH; CDR2 reads LQKENI.

The V and J genes are TRBV14 and TRBJ2-2; D unclear. CDR3 length equals 14 residues. Germline V lookup: CDR1 SGHDN, CDR2 FVKESK. Trimming left V 4 bases short and J 1 base short, with 7 bases between. Written as DNA, the CDR3 is TGTGCCAGCAGCCCCTTACAGAACACCGGGGAGCTGTTTTTT. Translating it yields CASSPLQNTGELFF.

This clone has a count of ten or more. The CDR3, as DNA: TGTGCCAGCAGCCCCCCCGGAGTAGCGGGAGGGGGGGAGCTGTTTTTT. This translates into CASSPPGVAGGGELFF. V gene TRBV9 combines with J gene TRBJ2-2; 11 bases fit TRBD2. The ends lost 4 bases at V and 8 bases at J; junction bases unmatched: 10. The CDR3 totals 16 residues. Per germline, CDR1 SGDLS and CDR2 YYNGEE. The entire variable domain, with the rest obtained from reference TRBV9 and TRBJ2-2, is as follows: DSGVTQTPKHLITATGQRVTLRCSPRSGDLSVYWYQQSLDQGLQFLIQYYNGEERAKGNILERFSAQQFPDLHSELNLSSLELGDSALYFCASSPPGVAGGGELFFGEGSRLTVL.